This TCR beta chain was documented in a study of blood T cells in healthy people across ages. Study-wide results and caveats: For the donors, CMV status was unknown and possibly confounded expanded clonotype changes.

Next came a second PCR, run for about 7 to 12 cycles, which used a sample-barcoded 5' primer along with a J-beta primer mix. TCRdb reanalysed the 5' RACE reads using MiXCR and keeps one entry per CDR3 protein. The sample consists of some 1.5 million distinct CDR3 sequences, 28% of them appearing once. Germline loops: CDR1 MNHEY, CDR2 SVGAGI. V was cut by 0 bases and J by 4 bases, with 12 bases left in between. This CDR3 region has 15 residues. This clonotype was seen more than once but under ten times. Antigen unknown. This TCR was sampled from a woman aged 25 to 39 in good health. The chain recombines TRBV6-5 with TRBJ1-1, with D perhaps TRBD1 (6 bases). The sample consisted of blood. The CDR3, as DNA: TGTGCCAGCAGTTACTCGACAGGTATGAGCACTGAAGCTTTCTTT. It translates to CASSYSTGMSTEAFF.